This T cell receptor (beta chain) stems from a study of blood T cell repertoires in COVID-19. The protocol was immunoSEQ multiplex PCR, while the TCRdb copy is restricted to in-frame clones and leaves out a portion. The sample has almost 300,000 clones; around 84% are singletons. CDR1 is SNHLY, CDR2 FYNNEI, per germline. The CDR3 sequence is 16 residues long. With 4 bases removed from V and 0 bases from J, the gap between germline ends came to 13 bases. A few counts support this clone. This sequence was found in a man between 65 and 85 years old with acute or convalescent COVID-19. Sequenced: peripheral blood. The chain is built from TRBV2 and TRBJ2-4; maybe TRBD2 (5 bases). The CDR3 loop reads CASSANLGLAKNIQYF. The CDR3 bases are TGTGCCAGCAGTGCGAACCTCGGACTAGCCAAAAACATTCAGTACTTC.